This TCR beta chain came from a study of cytomegalovirus exposure and HLA in healthy donors. Study-wide findings and caveats: Most CMV-associated TCR beta chains appeared HLA-restricted in a later analysis.

The CDR3 contains 15 residues. Germline V gene lookup returns CDR1 MNHEY and CDR2 SVGAGI. Trimming left V 0 bases short and J 5 bases short, with 13 bases between. There are a few counts of this clone. Its specificity is not known. It was with 60 Vbeta and 13 Jbeta primers that the PCR ran. Repertoires were generated with immunoSEQ multiplex PCR, while TCRdb's copy carries only in-frame clones and drops some. The data hold under 300,000 clones, with under 80% observed a single time. The J gene is TRBJ1-2, the V gene TRBV6-5, with a tentative D call TRBD1 (6 bases). What was sequenced was PBMCs. The source is a female donor in good health and CMV-seronegative. This CDR3 reads CASSYSTGGFYGYTF. CDR3 DNA: TGTGCCAGCAGTTACTCGACAGGAGGCTTTTATGGCTACACCTTC.